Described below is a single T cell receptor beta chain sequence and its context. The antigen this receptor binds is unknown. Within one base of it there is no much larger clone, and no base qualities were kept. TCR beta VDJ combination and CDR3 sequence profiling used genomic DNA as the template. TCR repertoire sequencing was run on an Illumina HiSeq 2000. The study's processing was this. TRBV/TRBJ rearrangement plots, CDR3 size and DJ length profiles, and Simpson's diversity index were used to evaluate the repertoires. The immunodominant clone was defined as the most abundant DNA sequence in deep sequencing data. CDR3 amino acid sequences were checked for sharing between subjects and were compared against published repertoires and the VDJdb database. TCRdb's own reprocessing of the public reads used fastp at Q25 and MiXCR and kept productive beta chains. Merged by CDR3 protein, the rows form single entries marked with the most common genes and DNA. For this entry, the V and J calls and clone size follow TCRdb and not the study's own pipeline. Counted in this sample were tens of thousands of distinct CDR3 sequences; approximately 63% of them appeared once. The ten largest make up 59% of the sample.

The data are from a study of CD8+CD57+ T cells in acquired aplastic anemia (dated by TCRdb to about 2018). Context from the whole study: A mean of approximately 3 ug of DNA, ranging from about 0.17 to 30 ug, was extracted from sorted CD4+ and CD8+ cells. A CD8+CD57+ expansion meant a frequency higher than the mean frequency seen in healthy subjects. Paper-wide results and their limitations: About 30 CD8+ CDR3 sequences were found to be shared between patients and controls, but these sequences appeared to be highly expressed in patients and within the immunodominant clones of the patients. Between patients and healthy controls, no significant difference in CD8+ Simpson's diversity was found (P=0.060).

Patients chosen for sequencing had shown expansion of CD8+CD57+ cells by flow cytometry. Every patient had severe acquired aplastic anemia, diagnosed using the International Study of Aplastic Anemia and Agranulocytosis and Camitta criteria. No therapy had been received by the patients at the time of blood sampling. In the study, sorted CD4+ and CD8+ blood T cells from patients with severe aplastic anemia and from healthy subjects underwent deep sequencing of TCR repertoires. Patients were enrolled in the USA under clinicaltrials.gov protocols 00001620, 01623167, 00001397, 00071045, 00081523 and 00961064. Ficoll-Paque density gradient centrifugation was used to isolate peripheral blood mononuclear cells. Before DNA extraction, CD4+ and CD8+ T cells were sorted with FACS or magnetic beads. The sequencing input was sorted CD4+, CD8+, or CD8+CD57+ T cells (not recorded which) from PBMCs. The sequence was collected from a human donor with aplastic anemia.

CDR3 region: CASERGQETQYF. The nucleotide sequence is TGTGCCAGCGAGAGGGGCCAAGAGACCCAGTACTTC. The chain couples TRBV25-1 to TRBJ2-5; the D gene is tentatively TRBD1 or TRBD2, each matching 5 bases. V and J are truncated by 8 bases and 1 base respectively, leaving an intervening sequence of 8 bases. Reading from cysteine to phenylalanine, the CDR3 counts 12 amino acids. CDR3 DNA only is kept here, 36 bases in frame from base 1. From a lookup of the germline V gene, CDR1 and CDR2 are MGHDK and SYGVNS.